One and the same sample provided the 14 T cell receptor beta chains below, sequenced in a study of cytomegalovirus exposure and HLA in healthy donors. In the PCR, 60 Vbeta and 13 Jbeta primers were used. The assay was immunoSEQ multiplex PCR, and TCRdb's table has in-frame clones only and misses some. The table includes 180,000 or so clones, 78% detected once. Sequenced: PBMCs. All receptors come from a female donor in good health and CMV-seronegative.

The J gene is TRBJ1-1, the V gene TRBV25-1, with a tentative D call TRBD1 (5 bases). V lost 2 bases, J lost 10 bases, and 11 bases lay in between. Germline V CDR1 and CDR2: MGHDK, SYGVNS. The CDR3 has 12 amino acids. CDR3 in DNA: TGTGCCAGCAGTGAACTGGTGGGGGGAGCTTTCTTT. It translates to CASSELVGGAFF.

The chain couples TRBV4-2 to TRBJ2-1, with 7 positions matching TRBD2. Germline assignment: CDR1 LGHNA and CDR2 YNFKEQ. The J segment lost 7 bases and the V segment lost 1 base, leaving 16 bases of the junction unmatched. The CDR3 totals 18 residues. The DNA of the CDR3 is TGTGCCAGCAGCCAAGCATTGCTACGCGGGAGTAGTTCGAATGAGCAGTTCTTC. Its translation is CASSQALLRGSSSNEQFF.

The chain recombines TRBV18 with TRBJ1-3; the D gene is possibly TRBD1 (5 bases). Per germline, CDR1 KGHSH and CDR2 LQKENI. CDR3 length equals 17 residues. Trimming cost V 3 bases and J 0 bases, with 15 bases left between them. The CDR3 coding sequence is TGTGCCAGCTCACCGCAGGGACTGAAAAACTCTGGAAACACCATATATTTT. Protein: CASSPQGLKNSGNTIYF.

CDR3 residues: CASSGGLASYEQYF. Written as DNA, the CDR3 is TGTGCCAGCAGTGGGGGTCTAGCAAGCTACGAGCAGTACTTC. This chain links TRBV2 with TRBJ2-7, with D perhaps TRBD2 (5 bases). Trimming stripped 4 bases from V and 3 bases from J, with 13 bases between. Looked up from germline, CDR1 is SNHLY and CDR2 is FYNNEI. CDR3 length: 14 amino acids.

This clone was recorded a few times. The genes are TRBV7-9 and TRBJ1-4; 10 nucleotides line up with TRBD1. Germline assignment: CDR1 SEHNR and CDR2 FQNEAQ (reference sequence). The CDR3 extends over 15 amino acids. J lost 8 bases, V lost 0 bases, and 3 bases had no gene match. The CDR3 DNA sequence: TGTGCCAGCAGCTTAGCGACAGGGGGCAACGAAAAACTGTTTTTT. It encodes CASSLATGGNEKLFF.

Written as DNA, the CDR3 is TGTGCCAGCAGCTATACCCCGGGACAGAACACTGAAGCTTTCTTT. Its protein product is CASSYTPGQNTEAFF. J is TRBJ1-1 and V is TRBV6-5; TRBD1 might be the D (6 bases). This CDR3 region has 15 residues. CDR1 and CDR2 (germline): MNHEY, SVGAGI. The ends were cut back, 6 bases at V and 1 base at J, with 15 bases in the middle.

This clone was detected a few times. The chain combines TRBV7-2 with TRBJ1-2; unclear D gene. Germline loops: CDR1 SGHTA, CDR2 FQGNSA. V lost 5 bases and J 0 bases, leaving 19 bases between the germline ends. The length of the CDR3 is 17 residues. The CDR3 protein is CASSPFVRVVANYGYTF. In DNA form, the CDR3 reads TGTGCCAGCAGCCCGTTTGTGAGAGTGGTCGCTAACTATGGCTACACCTTC.

This clone has just a few counts. V gene TRBV9 combines with J gene TRBJ2-5; D not resolved. The J call is uncertain, as TRBJ2-7 better fits the DNA end. This CDR3 is built from 15 residues. CDR1 is SGDLS, CDR2 YYNGEE, per germline. For the CDR3, the DNA is TGTGCCAGCAGCGTAGCTCCCGGTTTGAATTACGAGCAGTACTTC. This translates into CASSVAPGLNYEQYF.

The rearrangement joins TRBV5-1 to TRBJ2-3, with TRBD1 as a possible D gene (5 bases). Germline CDR1 and CDR2: SGHRS and YFSETQ. V shed 4 bases and J shed 3 bases, with 12 bases lying between them. There are 14 residues in the CDR3. For the CDR3, the DNA is TGCGCCAGCAGCCAGCAGACAGTTACAGATACGCAGTATTTT. Its protein is CASSQQTVTDTQYF.

The genes are TRBV28 and TRBJ2-7, with 10 bases fitting TRBD1. The CDR3 totals 15 residues. V trimming: 4 bases; J trimming: 6 bases; junction bases outside the gene matches: 9. Per the germline V gene, CDR1 is MDHEN and CDR2 is SYDVKM. The CDR3 spells CASSSLGTGEAEQYF. CDR3 in DNA: TGTGCCAGCAGTTCCCTGGGGACAGGGGAGGCCGAGCAGTACTTC.

Concerning this clone itself: A junction boundary mismatches the germline segment, possibly from a read error. Additional DNA sequences in this sample encode the identical CDR3. V and J are TRBV19 and TRBJ1-1; unclear D gene. Germline V CDR1 and CDR2: LNHDA, SQIVND (reference sequence). This CDR3 spans 15 amino acids. CDR3: CASRKFQASNTEAFF. DNA for the CDR3: TGTGCCAGTCGGAAATTTCAGGCCTCGAACACCGAAGCTTTCTTT.

In its sample, this clone was seen a few times. V is TRBV18 and J is TRBJ2-7; 8 bases line up with TRBD1. This CDR3 has 19 amino acids. Trimming cost V 3 bases and J 4 bases; bases outside gene matches: 20. CDR1 and CDR2 (germline): KGHSH, LQKENI. The chain's CDR3 is CASSPESFLDRGIKYEQYF. CDR3 nucleotides: TGTGCCAGCTCACCTGAGTCGTTCCTTGACAGGGGCATTAAGTACGAGCAGTACTTC. The complete variable domain, with remaining parts taken from reference TRBV18 and TRBJ2-7, reads NAGVMQNPRHLVRRRGQEARLRCSPMKGHSHVYWYRQLPEEGLKFMVYLQKENIIDESGMPKERFSAEFPKEGPSILRIQQVVRGDSAAYFCASSPESFLDRGIKYEQYFGPGTRLTVT.

CDR3 residues: CASSLAGGVSYNEQFF. The CDR3 region has the DNA TGTGCCAGCAGCTTGGCGGGAGGCGTTTCCTACAATGAGCAGTTCTTC. The chain couples TRBV11-3 to TRBJ2-1; 8 bases match TRBD2. CDR3 size: 16 residues. The germline V gene has CDR1 SGHNT and CDR2 YENEEA. V lost 3 bases and J lost 1; bases outside the gene matches: 5.

The chain has TRBV7-6 and TRBJ1-3; a weak D match, TRBD1 (5 bases). Germline V CDR1 and CDR2: SGHVS, FNYEAQ. The CDR3 is 16 residues long. CDR3 protein: CASSSGAGNSGNTIYF. The CDR3 bases are TGTGCTAGCTCAAGCGGGGCAGGGAACTCTGGAAACACCATATATTTT. The whole variable domain, filled in from reference TRBV7-6 and TRBJ1-3, reads GAGVSQSPRYKVTKRGQDVALRCDPISGHVSLYWYRQALGQGPEFLTYFNYEAQQDKSGLPNDRFSAERPEGSISTLTIQRTEQRDSAMYRCASSSGAGNSGNTIYFGEGSWLTVV.